The sequence of this T cell receptor (beta chain) was determined in a study of cytomegalovirus exposure and HLA in healthy donors. Notes on the study in general: The authors enumerated roughly 180 TCR beta chains as linked to cytomegalovirus.

This PCR relied on a set of 60 Vbeta primers and 13 Jbeta primers. Original processing methods: Later analysis identified around 85 million unique TCR beta chains, roughly 11 million shared. Libraries were prepared by immunoSEQ multiplex PCR; TCRdb keeps only in-frame clonotypes and omits some of them. V and J calls and clone size are as listed in that table; D and trimming were resolved from the DNA. Found here are approximately 100,000 clones, roughly 83% of them singletons; the top ten hold around 4%. Regarding this clone: Antigen specificity is unknown.

Trimming took 4 bases from V and 6 from J, leaving 13 bases between them. Per germline, CDR1 SGDLS and CDR2 YYNGEE. The CDR3 runs 13 residues. The sample was PBMCs. This clonotype originated in a female donor in good health and CMV-seropositive. The genes are TRBV9 and TRBJ1-1; D not resolved. As DNA, the CDR3 is TGTGCCAGCAGCTCCCTGCTGAGCGCTGAAGCTTTCTTT. Translation: CASSSLLSAEAFF. Full variable domain (missing parts from reference TRBV9 and TRBJ1-1): DSGVTQTPKHLITATGQRVTLRCSPRSGDLSVYWYQQSLDQGLQFLIQYYNGEERAKGNILERFSAQQFPDLHSELNLSSLELGDSALYFCASSSLLSAEAFFGQGTRLTVV.